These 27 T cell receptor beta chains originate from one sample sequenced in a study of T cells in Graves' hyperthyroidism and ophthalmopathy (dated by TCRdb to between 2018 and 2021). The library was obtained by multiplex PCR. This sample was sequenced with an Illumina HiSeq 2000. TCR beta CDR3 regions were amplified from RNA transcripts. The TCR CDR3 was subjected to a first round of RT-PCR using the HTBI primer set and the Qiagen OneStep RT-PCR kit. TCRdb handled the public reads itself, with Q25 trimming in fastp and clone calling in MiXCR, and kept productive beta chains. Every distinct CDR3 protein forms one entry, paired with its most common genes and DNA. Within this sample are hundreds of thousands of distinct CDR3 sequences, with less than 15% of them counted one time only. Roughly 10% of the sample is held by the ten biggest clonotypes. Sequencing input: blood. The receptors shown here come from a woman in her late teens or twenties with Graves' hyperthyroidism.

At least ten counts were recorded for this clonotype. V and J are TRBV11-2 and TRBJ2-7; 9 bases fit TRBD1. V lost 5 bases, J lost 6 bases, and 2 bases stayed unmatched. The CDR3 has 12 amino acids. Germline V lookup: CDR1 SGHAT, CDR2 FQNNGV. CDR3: CASSQDRGEQYF. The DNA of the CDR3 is TGTGCCAGCAGCCAGGACAGGGGCGAGCAGTACTTC.

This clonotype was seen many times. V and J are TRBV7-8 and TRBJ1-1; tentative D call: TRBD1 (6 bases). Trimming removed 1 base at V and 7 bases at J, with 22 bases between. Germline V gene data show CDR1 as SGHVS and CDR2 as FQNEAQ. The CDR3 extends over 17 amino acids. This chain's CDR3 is CASSLGTINRELIEAFF. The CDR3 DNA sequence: TGTGCCAGCAGCTTAGGGACGATTAACAGGGAGCTCATTGAAGCTTTCTTT.

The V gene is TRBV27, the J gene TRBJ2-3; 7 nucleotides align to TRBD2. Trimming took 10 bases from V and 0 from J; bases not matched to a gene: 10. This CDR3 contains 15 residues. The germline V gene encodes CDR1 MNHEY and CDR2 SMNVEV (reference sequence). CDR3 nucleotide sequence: TGTGCCACTGGGAAAATAGCGGGCAGCACAGATACGCAGTATTTT. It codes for CATGKIAGSTDTQYF.

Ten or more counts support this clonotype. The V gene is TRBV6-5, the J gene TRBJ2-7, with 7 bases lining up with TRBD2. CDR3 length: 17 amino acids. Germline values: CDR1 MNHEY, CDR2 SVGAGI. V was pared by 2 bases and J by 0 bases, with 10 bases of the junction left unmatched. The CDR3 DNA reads TGTGCCAGCAGTTACCCTAGCGGCCGGGAAAGCTCCTACGAGCAGTACTTC. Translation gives CASSYPSGRESSYEQYF.

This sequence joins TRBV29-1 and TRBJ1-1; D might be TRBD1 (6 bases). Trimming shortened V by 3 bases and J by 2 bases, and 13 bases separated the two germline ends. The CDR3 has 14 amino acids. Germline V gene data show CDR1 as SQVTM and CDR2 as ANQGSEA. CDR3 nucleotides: TGCAGCGTTGATTGGGGGCACTACAACACTGAAGCTTTCTTT. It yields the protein CSVDWGHYNTEAFF.

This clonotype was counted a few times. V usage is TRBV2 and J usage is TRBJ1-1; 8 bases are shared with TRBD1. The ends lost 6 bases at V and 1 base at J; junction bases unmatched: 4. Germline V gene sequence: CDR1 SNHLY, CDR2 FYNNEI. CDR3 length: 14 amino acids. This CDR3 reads CASRFRGQNTEAFF. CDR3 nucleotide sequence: TGTGCCAGCAGGTTCAGGGGGCAGAACACTGAAGCTTTCTTT.

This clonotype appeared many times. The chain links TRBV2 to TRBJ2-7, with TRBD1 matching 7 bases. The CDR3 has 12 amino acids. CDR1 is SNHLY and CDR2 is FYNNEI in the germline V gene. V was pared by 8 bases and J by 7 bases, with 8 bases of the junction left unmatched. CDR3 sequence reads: CASWAGGEEQYF. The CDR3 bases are TGTGCCAGCTGGGCAGGGGGTGAGGAGCAGTACTTC.

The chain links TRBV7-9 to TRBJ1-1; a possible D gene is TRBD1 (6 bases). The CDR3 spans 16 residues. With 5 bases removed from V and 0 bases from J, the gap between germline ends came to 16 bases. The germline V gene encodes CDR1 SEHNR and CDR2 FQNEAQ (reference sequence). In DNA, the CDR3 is TGTGCCAGCAGCACTACGATGACAGGTATGAACACTGAAGCTTTCTTT. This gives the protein CASSTTMTGMNTEAFF.

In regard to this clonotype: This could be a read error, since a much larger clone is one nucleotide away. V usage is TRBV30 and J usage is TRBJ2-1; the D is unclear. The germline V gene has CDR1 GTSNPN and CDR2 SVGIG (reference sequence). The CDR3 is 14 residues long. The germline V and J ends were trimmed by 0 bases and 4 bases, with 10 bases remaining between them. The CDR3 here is CAWSVTGGYNEQFF. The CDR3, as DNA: TGTGCCTGGAGTGTAACTGGCGGTTACAATGAGCAGTTCTTC.

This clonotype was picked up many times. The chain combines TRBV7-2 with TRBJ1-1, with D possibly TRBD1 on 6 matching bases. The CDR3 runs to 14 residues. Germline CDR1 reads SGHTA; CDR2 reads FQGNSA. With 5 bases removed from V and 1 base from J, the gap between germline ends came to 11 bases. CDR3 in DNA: TGTGCCAGCAGCGGGAGGGGGGCGAACACTGAAGCTTTCTTT. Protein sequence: CASSGRGANTEAFF.

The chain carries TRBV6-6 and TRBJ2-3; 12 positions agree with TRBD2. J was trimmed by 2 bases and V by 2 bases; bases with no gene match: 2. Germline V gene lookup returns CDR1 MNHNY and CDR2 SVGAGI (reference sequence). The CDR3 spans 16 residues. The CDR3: CASSYLAGGNTDTQYF. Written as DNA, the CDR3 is TGTGCCAGCAGTTACCTAGCGGGAGGGAACACAGATACGCAGTATTTT.

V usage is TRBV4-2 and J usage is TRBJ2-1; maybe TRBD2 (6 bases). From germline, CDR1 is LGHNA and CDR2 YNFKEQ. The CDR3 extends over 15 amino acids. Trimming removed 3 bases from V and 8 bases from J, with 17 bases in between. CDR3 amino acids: CASSHPRRDVDEQFF. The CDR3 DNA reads TGTGCCAGCAGCCACCCGAGGCGGGACGTAGATGAGCAGTTCTTC.

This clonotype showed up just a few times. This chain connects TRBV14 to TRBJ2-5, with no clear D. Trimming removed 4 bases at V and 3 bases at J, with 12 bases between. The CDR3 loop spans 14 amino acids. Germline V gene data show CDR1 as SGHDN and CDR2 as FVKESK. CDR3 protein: CASSPPDHEETQYF. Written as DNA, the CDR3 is TGTGCCAGCAGCCCGCCCGATCACGAAGAGACCCAGTACTTC.

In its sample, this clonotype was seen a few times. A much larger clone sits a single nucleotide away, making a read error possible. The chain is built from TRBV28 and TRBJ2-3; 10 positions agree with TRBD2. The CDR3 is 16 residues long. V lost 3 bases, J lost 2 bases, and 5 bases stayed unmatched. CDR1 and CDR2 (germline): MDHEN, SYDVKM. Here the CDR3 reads CASSLVGLAPTDTQYF. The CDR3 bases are TGTGCCAGCAGTTTGGTGGGACTAGCGCCCACAGATACGCAGTATTTT.

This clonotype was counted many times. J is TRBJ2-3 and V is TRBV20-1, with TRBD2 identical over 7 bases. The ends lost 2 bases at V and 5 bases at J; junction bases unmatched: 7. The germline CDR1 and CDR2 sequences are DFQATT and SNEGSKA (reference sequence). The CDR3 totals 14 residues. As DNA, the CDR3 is TGCAGTGCTAGATCTGGACTAGTTGGAGATACGCAGTATTTT. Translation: CSARSGLVGDTQYF.

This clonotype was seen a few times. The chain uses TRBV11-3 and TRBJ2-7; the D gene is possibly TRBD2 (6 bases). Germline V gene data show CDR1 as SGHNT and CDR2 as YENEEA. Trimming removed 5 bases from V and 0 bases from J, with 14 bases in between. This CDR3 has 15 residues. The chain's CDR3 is CASSRWGESSYEQYF. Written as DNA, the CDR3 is TGTGCCAGCAGCCGGTGGGGGGAGAGCTCCTACGAGCAGTACTTC.

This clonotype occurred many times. The CDR3 reads CASSPRESSPLHF. CDR3 coding DNA: TGTGCCAGCTCACCAAGAGAATCTTCACCCCTCCACTTT. This chain links TRBV18 with TRBJ1-6; no reliable D call. CDR1 is KGHSH and CDR2 is LQKENI in the germline V gene. The V end lost 2 bases, the J end lost 9 bases, and 8 bases lay between the germline ends. The CDR3 extends over 13 amino acids.

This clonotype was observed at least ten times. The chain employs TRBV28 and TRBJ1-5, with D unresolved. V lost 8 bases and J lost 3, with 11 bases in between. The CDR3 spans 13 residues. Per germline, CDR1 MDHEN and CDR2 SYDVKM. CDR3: CASRAHPNQPQHF. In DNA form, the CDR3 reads TGTGCCAGCCGGGCCCACCCCAATCAGCCCCAGCATTTT.

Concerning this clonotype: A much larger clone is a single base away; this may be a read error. This CDR3 is CASSQEANTGGLFF. As DNA, the CDR3 is TGCGCCAGCAGCCAGGAAGCGAACACCGGGGGGCTGTTTTTT. The chain joins TRBV5-1 to TRBJ2-2; perhaps TRBD2 as D (6 bases). Per germline, CDR1 SGHRS and CDR2 YFSETQ. CDR3 length: 14 amino acids.

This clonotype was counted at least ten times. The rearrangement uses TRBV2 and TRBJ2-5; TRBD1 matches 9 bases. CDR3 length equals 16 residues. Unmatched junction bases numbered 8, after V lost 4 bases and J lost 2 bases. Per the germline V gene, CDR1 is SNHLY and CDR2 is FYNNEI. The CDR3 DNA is TGTGCCAGCAGTGCGCCGGGACAGGGAGTTCAAGAGACCCAGTACTTC. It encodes CASSAPGQGVQETQYF.

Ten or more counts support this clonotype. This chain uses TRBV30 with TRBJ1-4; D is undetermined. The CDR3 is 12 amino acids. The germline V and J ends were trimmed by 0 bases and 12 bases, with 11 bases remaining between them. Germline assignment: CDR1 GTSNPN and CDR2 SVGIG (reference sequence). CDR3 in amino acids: CAWSVRWTQLFF. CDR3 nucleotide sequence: TGTGCCTGGAGTGTACGATGGACCCAACTGTTTTTT.

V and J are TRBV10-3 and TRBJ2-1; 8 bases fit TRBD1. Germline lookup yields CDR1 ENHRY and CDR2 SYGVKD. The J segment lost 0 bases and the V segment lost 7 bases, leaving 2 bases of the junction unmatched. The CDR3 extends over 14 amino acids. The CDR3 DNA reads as TGTGCCATCAATGACAGGGGCTCCTACAATGAGCAGTTCTTC. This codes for CAINDRGSYNEQFF.

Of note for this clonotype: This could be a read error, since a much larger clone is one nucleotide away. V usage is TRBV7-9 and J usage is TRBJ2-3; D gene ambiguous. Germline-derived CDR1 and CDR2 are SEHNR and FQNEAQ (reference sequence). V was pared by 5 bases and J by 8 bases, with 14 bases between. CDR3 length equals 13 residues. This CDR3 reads CASSDRVHGTQYF. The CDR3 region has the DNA TGTGCCAGCAGCGACCGGGTCCATGGTACGCAGTATTTT.

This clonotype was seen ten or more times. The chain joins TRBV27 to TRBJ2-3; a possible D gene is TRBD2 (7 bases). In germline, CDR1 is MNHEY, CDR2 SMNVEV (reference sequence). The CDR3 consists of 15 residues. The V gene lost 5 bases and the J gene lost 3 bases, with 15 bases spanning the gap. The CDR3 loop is CASSPAGARTDTQYF. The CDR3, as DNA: TGTGCCAGCAGTCCCGCGGGGGCGAGAACAGATACGCAGTATTTT.

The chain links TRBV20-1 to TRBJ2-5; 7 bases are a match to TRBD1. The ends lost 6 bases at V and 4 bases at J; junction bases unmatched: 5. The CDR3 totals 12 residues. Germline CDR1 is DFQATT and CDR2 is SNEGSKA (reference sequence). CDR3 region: CSARQGLETQYF. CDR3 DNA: TGCAGTGCGCGACAGGGTTTAGAGACCCAGTACTTC.

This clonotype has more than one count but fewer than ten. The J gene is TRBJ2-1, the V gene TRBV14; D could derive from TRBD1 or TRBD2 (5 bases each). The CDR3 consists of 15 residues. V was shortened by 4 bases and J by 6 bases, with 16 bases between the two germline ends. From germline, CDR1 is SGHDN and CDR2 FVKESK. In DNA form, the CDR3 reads TGTGCCAGCAGCCTAACCGGGACGACTTTCAATGAGCAGTTCTTC. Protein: CASSLTGTTFNEQFF.

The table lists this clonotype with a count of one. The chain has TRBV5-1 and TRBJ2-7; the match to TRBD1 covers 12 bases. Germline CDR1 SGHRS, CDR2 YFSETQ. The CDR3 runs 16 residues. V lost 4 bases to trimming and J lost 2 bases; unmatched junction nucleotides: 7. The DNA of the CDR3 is TGCGCCAGCAGCCCGAGGGGGACAGGGGGCCCCTACGAGCAGTACTTC. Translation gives CASSPRGTGGPYEQYF.